This passage covers 6 T cell receptor beta chains from one sample sequenced in a study of cytomegalovirus exposure and HLA in healthy donors. Sequencing was performed with immunoSEQ multiplex PCR; in TCRdb, only in-frame clones are kept and a portion is missing. The table has more than 20,000 clones, around 97% seen once. Sequenced material: PBMCs. These receptors all come from a man younger than 40 in good health and CMV-seropositive.

V usage is TRBV7-9 and J usage is TRBJ1-3; 9 positions match TRBD1. V lost 5 bases to trimming and J lost 2 bases; unmatched junction nucleotides: 4. The V gene's germline CDR1 is SEHNR and CDR2 FQNEAQ (reference sequence). The length of the CDR3 is 15 residues. The CDR3 here is CASSPGTGPGNTIYF. The CDR3 DNA reads TGTGCCAGCAGCCCCGGGACAGGGCCTGGAAACACCATATATTTT.

The chain is built from TRBV30 and TRBJ2-2; D is uncertain. The V end was cut by 4 bases, the J end by 1 base, with 4 bases between. The germline gives CDR1 GTSNPN, CDR2 SVGIG (reference sequence). The length of the CDR3 is 12 residues. This CDR3 reads CAWTGNTGELFF. CDR3 nucleotide sequence: TGTGCCTGGACAGGGAACACCGGGGAGCTGTTTTTT.

The chain employs TRBV5-4 and TRBJ1-1, with 7 positions matching TRBD1. CDR1 and CDR2 (germline): SGHNT, YYREEE (reference sequence). The CDR3 is 14 amino acids. V dropped 0 bases and J dropped 5; count of bases not matched to a gene: 4. The CDR3 DNA is TGTGCCAGCAGCTTGGCGGACAGGAGAACTGAAGCTTTCTTT. It codes for CASSLADRRTEAFF.

This chain uses TRBV27 with TRBJ2-5; no firm D call. CDR3 length: 14 amino acids. Germline V lookup: CDR1 MNHEY, CDR2 SMNVEV (reference sequence). V was pared by 3 bases and J by 2 bases, with 10 bases between. CDR3 amino acids: CASSFTASQETQYF. Written as DNA, the CDR3 is TGTGCCAGCAGTTTCACCGCGTCTCAAGAGACCCAGTACTTC.

The chain couples TRBV4-2 to TRBJ2-1; D perhaps matches TRBD2 (6 bases). Looked up from germline, CDR1 is LGHNA and CDR2 is YNFKEQ. CDR3 length: 15 residues. V was cut by 1 base and J by 10 bases, with 17 bases left in between. CDR3 DNA sequence: TGTGCCAGCAGCCAAGGGGGGGAGAGTCCGGGGGAGCAGTTCTTC. Protein sequence: CASSQGGESPGEQFF.

The rearrangement uses TRBV19 and TRBJ2-1, with 7 bases aligning to TRBD2. The CDR3 spans 14 residues. After removal of 2 bases from V and 7 bases from J, the junction contained 5 bases not matched to a gene. Per germline, CDR1 LNHDA and CDR2 SQIVND (reference sequence). The DNA of the CDR3 is TGTGCCAGTAGTATATGGCGGGAGAAGAATGAGCAGTTCTTC. The encoded protein is CASSIWREKNEQFF.